Included here is one TCR beta chain sequence, with context. Its cognate antigen is unknown. Between the trimmed V and J ends, which lost 0 bases and 10 bases, there was a span of 13 bases. CDR1 and CDR2 from the germline V gene are LNHNV and YYDKDF (reference sequence). The CDR3 is 15 residues long. The primer mix had 60 Vbeta and 13 Jbeta primers. Libraries were prepared by immunoSEQ multiplex PCR; TCRdb keeps only in-frame clonotypes and omits some of them. The table includes 100,000 to 150,000 clones, roughly 80% detected once. The data derive from a study of cytomegalovirus exposure and HLA in healthy donors. General study points: Most CMV-associated TCR beta chains appeared HLA-restricted in a later analysis. Among TCR sequences, most were rare, though some public TCRs appeared in many donors. An ancestry cluster, one associated with Asian ancestry, reportedly showed fewer N-insertions than the roughly 670-donor mean in a later analysis. A highly shared variant cluster was judged a likely technical artifact.

This chain links TRBV15 with TRBJ1-6; D might be TRBD1 (6 bases). The material sequenced was PBMCs. The sequence was obtained from a man aged 45-65 years in good health and CMV-seronegative. The CDR3 DNA reads TGTGCCACCAGCAGAGACAGGGGAATGAGGTCACCCCTCCACTTT. Translation: CATSRDRGMRSPLHF.